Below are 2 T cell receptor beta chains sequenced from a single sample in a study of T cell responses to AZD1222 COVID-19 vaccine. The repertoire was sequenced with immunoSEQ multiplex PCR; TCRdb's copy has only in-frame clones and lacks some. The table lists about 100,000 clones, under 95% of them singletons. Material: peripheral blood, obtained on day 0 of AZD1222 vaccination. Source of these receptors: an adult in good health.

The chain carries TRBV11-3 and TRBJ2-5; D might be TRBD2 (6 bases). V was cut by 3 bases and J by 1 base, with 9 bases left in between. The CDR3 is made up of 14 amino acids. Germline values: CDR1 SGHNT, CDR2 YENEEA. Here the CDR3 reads CASSFGGFQETQYF. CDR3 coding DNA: TGTGCCAGCAGCTTTGGGGGGTTCCAAGAGACCCAGTACTTC.

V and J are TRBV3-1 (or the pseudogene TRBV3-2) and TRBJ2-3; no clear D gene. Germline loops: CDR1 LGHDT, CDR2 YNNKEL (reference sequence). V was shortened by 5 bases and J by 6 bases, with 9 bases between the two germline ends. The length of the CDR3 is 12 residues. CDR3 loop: CASSTDVDTQYF. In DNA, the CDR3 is TGTGCCAGCAGCACTGACGTTGATACGCAGTATTTT.